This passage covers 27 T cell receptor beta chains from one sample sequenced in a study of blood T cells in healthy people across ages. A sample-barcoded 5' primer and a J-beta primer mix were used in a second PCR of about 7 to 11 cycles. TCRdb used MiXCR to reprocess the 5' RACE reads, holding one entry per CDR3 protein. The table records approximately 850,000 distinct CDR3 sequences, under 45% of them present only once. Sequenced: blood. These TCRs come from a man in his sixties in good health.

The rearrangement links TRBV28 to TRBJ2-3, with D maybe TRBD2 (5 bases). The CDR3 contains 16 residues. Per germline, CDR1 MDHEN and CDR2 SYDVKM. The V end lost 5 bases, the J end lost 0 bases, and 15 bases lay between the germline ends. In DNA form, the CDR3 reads TGTGCCAGCAGTCACCAAGGACGGACTAGCACAGATACGCAGTATTTT. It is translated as CASSHQGRTSTDTQYF.

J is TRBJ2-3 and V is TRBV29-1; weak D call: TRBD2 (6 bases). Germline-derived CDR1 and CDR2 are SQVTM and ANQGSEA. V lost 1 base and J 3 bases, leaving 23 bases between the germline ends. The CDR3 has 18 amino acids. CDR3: CSVEGGADGGLRTDTQYF. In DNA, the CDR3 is TGCAGCGTTGAAGGCGGTGCTGACGGGGGTTTGCGGACAGATACGCAGTATTTT.

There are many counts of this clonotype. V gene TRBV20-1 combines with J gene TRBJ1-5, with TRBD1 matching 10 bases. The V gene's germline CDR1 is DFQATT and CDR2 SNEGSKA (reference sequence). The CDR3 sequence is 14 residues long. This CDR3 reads CSPGTGDGNQPQHF. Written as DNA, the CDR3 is TGCAGCCCCGGGACAGGGGACGGCAATCAGCCCCAGCATTTT.

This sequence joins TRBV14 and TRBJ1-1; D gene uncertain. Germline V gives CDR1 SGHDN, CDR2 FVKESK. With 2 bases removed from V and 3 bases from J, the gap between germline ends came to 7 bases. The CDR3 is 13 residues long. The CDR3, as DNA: TGTGCCAGCAGCCAAATCGGAGACACTGAAGCTTTCTTT. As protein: CASSQIGDTEAFF.

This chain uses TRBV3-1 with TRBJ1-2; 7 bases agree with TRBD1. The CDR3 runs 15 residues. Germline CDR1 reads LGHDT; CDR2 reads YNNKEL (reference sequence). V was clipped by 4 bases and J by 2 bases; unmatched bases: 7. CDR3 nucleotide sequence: TGTGCCAGCAGCCCTGGGACAGAGACGAACTATGGCTACACCTTC. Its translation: CASSPGTETNYGYTF. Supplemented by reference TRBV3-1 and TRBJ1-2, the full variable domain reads DTAVSQTPKYLVTQMGNDKSIKCEQNLGHDTMYWYKQDSKKFLKIMFSYNNKELIINETVPNRFSPKSPDKAHLNLHINSLELGDSAVYFCASSPGTETNYGYTFGSGTRLTVV.

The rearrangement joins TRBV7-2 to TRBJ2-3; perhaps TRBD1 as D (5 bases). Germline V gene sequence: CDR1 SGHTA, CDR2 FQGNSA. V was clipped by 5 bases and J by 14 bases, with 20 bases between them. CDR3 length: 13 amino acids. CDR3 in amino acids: CASSAQQAALWYF. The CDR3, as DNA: TGTGCCAGCAGCGCCCAACAGGCGGCATTATGGTATTTT.

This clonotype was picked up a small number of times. The CDR3: CASARTNYNTEAFF. The CDR3 DNA reads as TGCGCCAGCGCCCGGACAAACTACAACACTGAAGCTTTCTTT. The rearrangement links TRBV4-3 to TRBJ1-1, with D tentatively TRBD1 (5 bases). V dropped 8 bases and J dropped 2 bases, with 15 bases sitting between them. The germline gives CDR1 LGHNA, CDR2 YSLEER. This CDR3 has 14 amino acids.

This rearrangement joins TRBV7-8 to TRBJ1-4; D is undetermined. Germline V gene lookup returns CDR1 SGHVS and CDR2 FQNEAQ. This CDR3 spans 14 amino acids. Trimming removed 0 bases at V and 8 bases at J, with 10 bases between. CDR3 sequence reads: CASSLAGLGEKLFF. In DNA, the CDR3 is TGTGCCAGCAGCTTAGCGGGGTTGGGCGAAAAACTGTTTTTT.

The CDR3 here is CSVEETGIETQYF. CDR3 DNA: TGCAGCGTTGAAGAGACAGGGATAGAGACCCAGTACTTC. The chain is built from TRBV29-1 and TRBJ2-5; 7 nucleotides agree with TRBD1. With 0 bases clipped from V and 4 bases from J, the junction kept 2 bases outside the gene matches. Per the germline V gene, CDR1 is SQVTM and CDR2 is ANQGSEA. This CDR3 spans 13 amino acids.

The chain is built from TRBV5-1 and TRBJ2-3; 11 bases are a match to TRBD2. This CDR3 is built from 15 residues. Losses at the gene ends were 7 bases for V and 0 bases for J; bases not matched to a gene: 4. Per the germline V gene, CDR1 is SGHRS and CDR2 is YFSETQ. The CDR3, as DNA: TGCGCCAGCCGGTGGACTAGCGGGAGCACAGATACGCAGTATTTT. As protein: CASRWTSGSTDTQYF.

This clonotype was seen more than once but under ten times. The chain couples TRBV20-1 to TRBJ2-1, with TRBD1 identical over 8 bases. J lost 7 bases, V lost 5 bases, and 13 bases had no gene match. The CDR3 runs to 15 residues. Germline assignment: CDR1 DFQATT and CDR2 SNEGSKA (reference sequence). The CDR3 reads CSAGPDRGLENEQFF. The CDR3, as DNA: TGCAGTGCTGGGCCCGACAGGGGTTTGGAGAATGAGCAGTTCTTC.

CDR3 residues: CASSAGGFTDTQYF. CDR3 in DNA: TGCGCCAGCAGCGCGGGGGGTTTTACAGATACGCAGTATTTT. The V and J genes are TRBV5-1 and TRBJ2-3, with 8 bases lining up with TRBD2. The CDR3 is 14 residues long. Germline V gene data show CDR1 as SGHRS and CDR2 as YFSETQ. V dropped 4 bases and J dropped 3; count of bases not matched to a gene: 4.

CDR3 residues: CASGWETENTEAFF. CDR3 in DNA: TGTGCCAGCGGATGGGAGACAGAAAACACTGAAGCTTTCTTT. This sequence joins TRBV6-2 or TRBV6-3 and TRBJ1-1, with D perhaps matching TRBD1 (5 bases). The length of the CDR3 is 14 residues. Per the germline V gene, CDR1 is MNHEY and CDR2 is SVGEGT. The V gene lost 8 bases and the J gene lost 2 bases, with 15 bases spanning the gap.

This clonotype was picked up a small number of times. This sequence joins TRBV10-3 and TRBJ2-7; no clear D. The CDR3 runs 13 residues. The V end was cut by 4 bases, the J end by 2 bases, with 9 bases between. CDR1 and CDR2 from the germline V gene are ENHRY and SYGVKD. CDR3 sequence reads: CAISGSGPYEQYF. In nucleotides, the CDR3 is TGTGCCATCAGTGGCTCCGGCCCCTACGAGCAGTACTTC.

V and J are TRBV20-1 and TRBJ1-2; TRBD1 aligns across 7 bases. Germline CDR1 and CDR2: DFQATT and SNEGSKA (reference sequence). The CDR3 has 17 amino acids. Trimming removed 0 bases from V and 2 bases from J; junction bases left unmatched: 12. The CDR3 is CSAREDGQDKSNYGYTF. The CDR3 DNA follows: TGCAGTGCTAGAGAAGACGGACAGGACAAATCAAACTATGGCTACACCTTC.

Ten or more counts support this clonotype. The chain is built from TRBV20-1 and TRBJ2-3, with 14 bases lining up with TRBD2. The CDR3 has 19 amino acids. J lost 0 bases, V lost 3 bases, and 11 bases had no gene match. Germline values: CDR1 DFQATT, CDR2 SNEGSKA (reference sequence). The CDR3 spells CSASFPSGLAGASTDTQYF. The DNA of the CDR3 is TGCAGTGCTAGTTTTCCGTCGGGACTAGCGGGGGCTAGCACAGATACGCAGTATTTT.

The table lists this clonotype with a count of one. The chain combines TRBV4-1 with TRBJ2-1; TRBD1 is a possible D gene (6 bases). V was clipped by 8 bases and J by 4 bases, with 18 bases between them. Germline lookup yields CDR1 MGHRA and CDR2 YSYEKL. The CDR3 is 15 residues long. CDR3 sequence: CASGWTANFYNEQFF. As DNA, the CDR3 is TGCGCCAGCGGATGGACAGCAAACTTTTACAATGAGCAGTTCTTC.

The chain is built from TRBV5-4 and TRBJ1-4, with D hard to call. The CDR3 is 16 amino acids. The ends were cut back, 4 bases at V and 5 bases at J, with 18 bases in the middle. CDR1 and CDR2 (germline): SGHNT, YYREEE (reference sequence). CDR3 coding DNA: TGTGCCAGCAGCCAAGATCCGACGCGGGCAAATGAAAAACTGTTTTTT. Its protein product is CASSQDPTRANEKLFF. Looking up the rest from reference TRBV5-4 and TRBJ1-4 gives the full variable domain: ETGVTQSPTHLIKTRGQQVTLRCSSQSGHNTVSWYQQALGQGPQFIFQYYREEENGRGNFPPRFSGLQFPNYSSELNVNALELDDSALYLCASSQDPTRANEKLFFGSGTQLSVL.

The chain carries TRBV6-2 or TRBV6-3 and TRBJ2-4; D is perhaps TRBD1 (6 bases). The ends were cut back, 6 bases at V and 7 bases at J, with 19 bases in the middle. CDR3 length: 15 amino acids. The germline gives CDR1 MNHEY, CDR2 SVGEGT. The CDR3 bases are TGTGCCAGCAGGGACTCCGGGACACCGTCTAACATTCAGTACTTC. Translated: CASRDSGTPSNIQYF.

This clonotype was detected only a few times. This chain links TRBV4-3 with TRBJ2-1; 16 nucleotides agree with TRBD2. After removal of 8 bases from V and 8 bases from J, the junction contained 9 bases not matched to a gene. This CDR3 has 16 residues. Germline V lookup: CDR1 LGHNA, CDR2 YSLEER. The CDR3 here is CASGSGTSGGAHEQFF. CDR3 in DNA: TGCGCCAGCGGATCCGGGACTAGCGGGGGGGCCCATGAGCAGTTCTTC.

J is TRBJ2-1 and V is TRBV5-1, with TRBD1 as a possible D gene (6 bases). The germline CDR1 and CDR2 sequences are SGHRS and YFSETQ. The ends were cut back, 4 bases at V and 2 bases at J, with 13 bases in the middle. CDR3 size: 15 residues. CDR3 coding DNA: TGCGCCAGCAGCATCGACAGGACCGCCTACAATGAGCAGTTCTTC. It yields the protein CASSIDRTAYNEQFF.

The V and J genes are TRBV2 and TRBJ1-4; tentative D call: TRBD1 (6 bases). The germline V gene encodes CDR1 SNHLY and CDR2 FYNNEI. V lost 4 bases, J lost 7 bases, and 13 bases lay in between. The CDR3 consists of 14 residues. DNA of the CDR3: TGTGCCAGCAGTGCTAGGGGGGCATCTGAAAAACTGTTTTTT. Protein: CASSARGASEKLFF. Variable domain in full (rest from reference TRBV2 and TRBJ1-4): EPEVTQTPSHQVTQMGQEVILRCVPISNHLYFYWYRQILGQKVEFLVSFYNNEISEKSEIFDDQFSVERPDGSNFTLKIRSTKLEDSAMYFCASSARGASEKLFFGSGTQLSVL.

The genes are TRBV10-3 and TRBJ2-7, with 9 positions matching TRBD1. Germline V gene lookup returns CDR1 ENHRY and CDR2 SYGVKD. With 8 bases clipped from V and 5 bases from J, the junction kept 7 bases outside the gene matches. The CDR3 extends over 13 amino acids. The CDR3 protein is CAIGTGLNHEQYF. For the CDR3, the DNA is TGTGCCATCGGGACAGGGCTGAACCACGAGCAGTACTTC.

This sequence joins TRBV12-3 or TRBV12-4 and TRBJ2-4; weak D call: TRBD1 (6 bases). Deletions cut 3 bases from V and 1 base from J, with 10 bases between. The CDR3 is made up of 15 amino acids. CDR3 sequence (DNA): TGTGCCAGCAGTTTCCCCCAGGGGGCCAAAAACATTCAGTACTTC. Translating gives CASSFPQGAKNIQYF.

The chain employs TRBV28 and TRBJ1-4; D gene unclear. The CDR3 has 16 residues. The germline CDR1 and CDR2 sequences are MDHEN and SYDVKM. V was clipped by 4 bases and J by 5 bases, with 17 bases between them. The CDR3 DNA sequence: TGTGCCAGCAGTTCGAGCGAGAGAGCGTCGAATGAAAAACTGTTTTTT. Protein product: CASSSSERASNEKLFF.

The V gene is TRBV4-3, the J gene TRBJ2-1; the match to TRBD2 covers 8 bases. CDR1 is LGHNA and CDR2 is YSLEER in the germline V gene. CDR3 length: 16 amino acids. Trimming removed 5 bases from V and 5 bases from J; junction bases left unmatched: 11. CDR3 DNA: TGCGCCAGCAGCTCCAAGAGGGCGGGGGGACACAATGAGCAGTTCTTC. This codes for CASSSKRAGGHNEQFF.

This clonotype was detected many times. CDR3 amino acids: CSGQDQETQYF. The DNA of the CDR3 is TGCAGTGGACAGGACCAAGAGACCCAGTACTTC. The rearrangement joins TRBV20-1 to TRBJ2-5, with D tentatively TRBD1 (6 bases). Germline loops: CDR1 DFQATT, CDR2 SNEGSKA (reference sequence). The CDR3 is 11 residues long. Trimming pared 7 bases from V and 0 bases from J, leaving 6 bases between.